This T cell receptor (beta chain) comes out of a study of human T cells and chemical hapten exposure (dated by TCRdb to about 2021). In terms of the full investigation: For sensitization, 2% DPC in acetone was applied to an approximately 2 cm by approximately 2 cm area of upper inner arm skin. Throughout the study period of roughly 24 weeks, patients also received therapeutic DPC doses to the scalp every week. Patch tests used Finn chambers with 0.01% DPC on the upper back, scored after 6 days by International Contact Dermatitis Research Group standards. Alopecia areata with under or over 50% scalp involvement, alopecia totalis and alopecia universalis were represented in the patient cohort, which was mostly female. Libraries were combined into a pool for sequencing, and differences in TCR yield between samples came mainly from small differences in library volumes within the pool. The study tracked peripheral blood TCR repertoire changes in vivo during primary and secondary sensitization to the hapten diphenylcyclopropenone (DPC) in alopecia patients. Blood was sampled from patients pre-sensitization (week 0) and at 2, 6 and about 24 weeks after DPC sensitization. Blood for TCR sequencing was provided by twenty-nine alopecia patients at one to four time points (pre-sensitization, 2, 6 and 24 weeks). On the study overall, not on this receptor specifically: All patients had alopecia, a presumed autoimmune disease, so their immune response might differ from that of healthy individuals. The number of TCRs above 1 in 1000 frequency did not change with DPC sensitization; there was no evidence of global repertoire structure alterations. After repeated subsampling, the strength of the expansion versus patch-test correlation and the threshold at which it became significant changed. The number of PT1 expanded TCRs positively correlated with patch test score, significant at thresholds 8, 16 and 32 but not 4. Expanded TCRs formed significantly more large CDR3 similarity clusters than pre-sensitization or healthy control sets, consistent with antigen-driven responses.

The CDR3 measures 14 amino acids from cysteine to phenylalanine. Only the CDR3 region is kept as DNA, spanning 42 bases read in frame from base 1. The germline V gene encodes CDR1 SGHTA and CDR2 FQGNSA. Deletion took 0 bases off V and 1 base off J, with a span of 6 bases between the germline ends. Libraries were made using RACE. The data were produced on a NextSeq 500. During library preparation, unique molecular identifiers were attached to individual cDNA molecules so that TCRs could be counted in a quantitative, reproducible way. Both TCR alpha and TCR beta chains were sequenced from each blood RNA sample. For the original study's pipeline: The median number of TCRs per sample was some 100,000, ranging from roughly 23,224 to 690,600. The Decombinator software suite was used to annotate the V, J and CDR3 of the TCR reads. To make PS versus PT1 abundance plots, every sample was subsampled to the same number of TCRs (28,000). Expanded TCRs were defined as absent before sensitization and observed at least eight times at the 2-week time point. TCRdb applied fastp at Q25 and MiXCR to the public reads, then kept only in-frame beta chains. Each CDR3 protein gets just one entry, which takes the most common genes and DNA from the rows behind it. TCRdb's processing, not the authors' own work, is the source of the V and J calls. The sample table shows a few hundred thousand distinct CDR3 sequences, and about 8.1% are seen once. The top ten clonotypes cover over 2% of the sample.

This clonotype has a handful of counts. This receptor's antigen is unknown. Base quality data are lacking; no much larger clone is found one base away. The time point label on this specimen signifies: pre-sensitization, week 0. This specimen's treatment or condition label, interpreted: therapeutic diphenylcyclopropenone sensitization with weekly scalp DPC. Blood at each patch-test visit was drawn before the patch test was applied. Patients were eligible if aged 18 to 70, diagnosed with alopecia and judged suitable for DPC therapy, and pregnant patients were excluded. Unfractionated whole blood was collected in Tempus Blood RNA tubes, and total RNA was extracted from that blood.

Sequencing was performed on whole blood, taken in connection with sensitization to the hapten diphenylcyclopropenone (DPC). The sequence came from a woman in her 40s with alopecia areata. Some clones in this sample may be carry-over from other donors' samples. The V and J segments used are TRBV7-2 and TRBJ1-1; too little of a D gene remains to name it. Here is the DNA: TGTGCCAGCAGCTTAGCATGGACGAACACTGAAGCTTTCTTT. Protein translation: CASSLAWTNTEAFF.